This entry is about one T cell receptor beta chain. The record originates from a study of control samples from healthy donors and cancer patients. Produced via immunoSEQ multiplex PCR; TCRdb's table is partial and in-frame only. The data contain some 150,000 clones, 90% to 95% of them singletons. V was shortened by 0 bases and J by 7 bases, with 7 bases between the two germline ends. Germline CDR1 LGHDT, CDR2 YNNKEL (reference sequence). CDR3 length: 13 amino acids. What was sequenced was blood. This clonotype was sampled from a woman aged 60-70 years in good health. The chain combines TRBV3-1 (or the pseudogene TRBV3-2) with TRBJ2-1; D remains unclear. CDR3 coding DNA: TGTGCCAGCAGCCAAGAATTTACGAATGAGCAGTTCTTC. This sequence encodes CASSQEFTNEQFF.